This T cell receptor beta chain appears in the sequencing data of a study of breast tumors, draining lymph nodes, adjacent tissues (dated by TCRdb to 2016 to 2018). About the full investigation: The study compared TCR beta repertoires across tumor, adjacent nontumor tissue and axillary lymph nodes from breast cancer patients. In human breast cancer, the study set out to evaluate how tumor, surrounding tissue and draining lymph node repertoires relate to one another and whether T cells may move between these sites. Study-level results and caveats: The data were judged consistent with most tumor T cells deriving from the lymph node and then expanding within tumor tissue. Tumor and nontumor tissue repertoires were found to be significantly more similar in luminal-like than in basal-like breast cancer. Tumor T-cell repertoires showed less diversity than lymph node repertoires and more diversity than nontumor tissue repertoires, and tumor T-cell repertoires showed preferential V and J gene usage. The conclusion that tumor T cells originate in lymph nodes was presented as consistent with a hypothesis rather than as directly demonstrated.

The listed sequencing device is Illumina HiSeq 2000. TCR beta chain libraries were generated through multiplex PCR amplification. High-throughput sequencing was used to analyze the amplified TCR beta chain products. TCRdb reworked the public reads: Q25 trimming with fastp, MiXCR clone assembly, productive beta chains retained. Identical CDR3 proteins give one entry, which carries the most common genes and DNA. The table for this sample lists around 17,000 distinct CDR3 sequences; just under 45% of them were counted only once. The top ten hold 13% of the sample. Adjacent samples were composed of nontumor breast tissue surrounding the tumor. This clonotype was counted at least ten times. Its antigen remains unidentified. No clone much larger than this one lies a single base away; base qualities are absent. From the germline V gene, CDR1 is MNHEY and CDR2 is SVGEGT. V and J lose 0 bases and 4 bases, and a span of 10 bases separates them. Its CDR3 holds 15 amino acids, cysteine through phenylalanine. Only CDR3 DNA remains: 45 bases, in frame from the first base.

Recombination joined TRBV6-2 or TRBV6-3 with TRBJ1-5, with the D gene uncertain. The specimen was tumor-adjacent breast tissue. The sequence derives from a female donor with breast cancer. Some clones in this sample may be carry-over from other donors' samples. The base sequence is TGTGCCAGCAGTTACTCGAGCGAAGGGAATCAGCCCCAGCATTTT. It encodes CASSYSSEGNQPQHF.